Listed here are 22 T cell receptor beta chains from one sample, sequenced in a study of blood T cell repertoires in COVID-19. Profiling relied on immunoSEQ multiplex PCR, and the TCRdb table lists in-frame clones only, not all of them. Of a few hundred thousand clones detected, more than 80% appear once; the ten largest clones hold about 1.2%. Sequencing was done on a sample of PBMCs or T cells enriched from blood (not recorded which). The source of these receptors is a man younger than 40 who had recovered from COVID-19.

This clone was seen ten or more times. The rearrangement links TRBV7-9 to TRBJ2-7, with TRBD1 identical over 8 bases. This CDR3 contains 15 residues. Germline-derived CDR1 and CDR2 are SEHNR and FQNEAQ (reference sequence). V was pared by 3 bases and J by 4 bases, with 8 bases of the junction left unmatched. CDR3 DNA sequence: TGTGCCAGCAGCTTTAAAGGACAGGGCGATTACGAGCAGTACTTC. This gives the protein CASSFKGQGDYEQYF. The full variable domain, with the rest looked up from reference TRBV7-9 and TRBJ2-7, is DTGVSQNPRHKITKRGQNVTFRCDPISEHNRLYWYRQTLGQGPEFLTYFQNEAQLEKSRLLSDRFSAERPKGSFSTLEIQRTEQGDSAMYLCASSFKGQGDYEQYFGPGTRLTVT.

The chain joins TRBV6-5 to TRBJ2-2; D is unclear. CDR1 is MNHEY and CDR2 is SVGAGI in the germline V gene. The ends were cut back, 4 bases at V and 1 base at J, with 7 bases in the middle. The CDR3 consists of 14 residues. The CDR3 protein is CASSLEENTGELFF. As DNA, the CDR3 is TGTGCCAGCAGTTTAGAAGAGAACACCGGGGAGCTGTTTTTT.

The chain joins TRBV7-8 to TRBJ2-6; D is ambiguous. The V gene lost 4 bases and the J gene lost 0 bases, with 10 bases spanning the gap. Germline values: CDR1 SGHVS, CDR2 FQNEAQ. The CDR3 has 16 residues. In DNA, the CDR3 is TGTGCCAGCAGCTCAATCTATCCCTCTGGGGCCAACGTCCTGACTTTC. It is translated as CASSSIYPSGANVLTF.

The sample holds one count of this clone. This chain links TRBV13 with TRBJ1-1, with 9 bases fitting TRBD1. V shed 3 bases and J 3 bases; nucleotides not matched to a gene: 8. This CDR3 has 16 residues. Germline assignment: CDR1 PRHDT and CDR2 FYEKMQ (reference sequence). CDR3 bases: TGTGCCAGCAGCTTCGCCGGGACAGGGTACGACACTGAAGCTTTCTTT. This gives the protein CASSFAGTGYDTEAFF.

The chain is built from TRBV29-1 and TRBJ1-3; unclear D gene. Germline-derived CDR1 and CDR2 are SQVTM and ANQGSEA. Trimming stripped 1 base from V and 2 bases from J, with 9 bases between. The CDR3 runs to 14 residues. The CDR3 spells CSVEGGLPGNTIYF. CDR3 nucleotides: TGCAGCGTTGAAGGCGGGCTCCCTGGAAACACCATATATTTT.

This rearrangement joins TRBV10-3 to TRBJ1-6; 8 nucleotides align to TRBD1. The germline gives CDR1 ENHRY, CDR2 SYGVKD. V shed 10 bases and J 7 bases; nucleotides not matched to a gene: 9. The CDR3 runs to 14 residues. The CDR3 loop reads CASTQGAGNSPLHF. The CDR3 region has the DNA TGTGCCAGCACTCAGGGGGCAGGCAATTCACCCCTCCACTTT.

This chain links TRBV9 with TRBJ2-1, with D perhaps matching TRBD1 (6 bases). V was cut by 4 bases and J by 6 bases, with 17 bases left in between. Looked up from germline, CDR1 is SGDLS and CDR2 is YYNGEE. The CDR3 sequence is 15 residues long. CDR3 residues: CASSHNRDTVNEQFF. CDR3 sequence (DNA): TGTGCCAGCAGCCATAACCGGGACACAGTCAATGAGCAGTTCTTC.

V and J are TRBV7-2 and TRBJ1-3; 8 bases are shared with TRBD1. The CDR3 is 18 residues long. Germline V gene data show CDR1 as SGHTA and CDR2 as FQGNSA. The trim removed 1 base at V and 0 bases at J, leaving 8 bases unmatched. The chain's CDR3 is CASSLGRGTGRSGNTIYF. CDR3 nucleotide sequence: TGTGCCAGCAGCTTAGGTCGCGGGACAGGTCGCTCTGGAAACACCATATATTTT.

The gene calls are TRBV3-1 (or the pseudogene TRBV3-2) and TRBJ2-1; 9 nucleotides match TRBD2. The CDR3 runs to 18 residues. Germline V gene sequence: CDR1 LGHDT, CDR2 YNNKEL (reference sequence). V shed 1 base, J shed 4 bases, and the junction held 11 bases outside the gene matches. The CDR3 spells CASSQGLVRTSEYNEQFF. The CDR3 DNA follows: TGTGCCAGCAGCCAAGGTCTAGTTCGGACTAGCGAGTACAATGAGCAGTTCTTC.

The rearrangement joins TRBV7-2 to TRBJ1-3; no definite D call. The germline V gene has CDR1 SGHTA and CDR2 FQGNSA. The CDR3 is 15 amino acids. The V gene lost 5 bases and the J gene lost 14 bases, with 25 bases spanning the gap. The CDR3: CASSIEEGATVIVYF. For the CDR3, the DNA is TGTGCCAGCAGCATAGAAGAGGGCGCGACTGTAATTGTATATTTT.

CDR3: CASSQDRAGGPRTYEQYF. The CDR3 nucleotides are TGCGCCAGCAGCCAAGATAGGGCGGGCGGCCCACGCACTTACGAGCAGTACTTC. The V call is TRBV4-1, the J call TRBJ2-7, with D perhaps TRBD2 (5 bases). The CDR3 loop spans 18 amino acids. The V gene's germline CDR1 is MGHRA and CDR2 YSYEKL. Between the trimmed V and J ends, which lost 0 bases and 4 bases, there was a span of 22 bases.

The CDR3: CASSPGLAAYNEQFF. DNA of the CDR3: TGTGCCAGTAGCCCGGGACTAGCGGCTTACAATGAGCAGTTCTTC. The chain uses TRBV19 and TRBJ2-1; 11 nucleotides line up with TRBD2. V lost 6 bases, J lost 4 bases, and 5 bases stayed unmatched. The CDR3 sequence is 15 residues long. Per germline, CDR1 LNHDA and CDR2 SQIVND (reference sequence). The variable domain in full, with the rest retrieved from reference TRBV19 and TRBJ2-1, is DGGITQSPKYLFRKEGQNVTLSCEQNLNHDAMYWYRQDPGQGLRLIYYSQIVNDFQKGDIAEGYSVSREKKESFPLTVTSAQKNPTAFYLCASSPGLAAYNEQFFGPGTRLTVL.

This rearrangement joins TRBV6-2 or TRBV6-3 to TRBJ2-6; D is perhaps TRBD1 (5 bases). The CDR3 covers 15 residues. The germline V gene has CDR1 MNHEY and CDR2 SVGEGT. V was cut by 2 bases and J by 3 bases, with 8 bases left in between. DNA of the CDR3: TGTGCCAGCAGTTACGGTAGGGGTGGGGCCAACGTCCTGACTTTC. Residues: CASSYGRGGANVLTF.

The J gene is TRBJ1-1, the V gene TRBV5-4; 10 nucleotides match TRBD1. CDR3 length equals 16 residues. Germline CDR1 SGHNT, CDR2 YYREEE (reference sequence). V was clipped by 0 bases and J by 1 base; unmatched bases: 3. In DNA form, the CDR3 reads TGTGCCAGCAGCTTGGGACAGGGGGCGAAGAACACTGAAGCTTTCTTT. Its translation is CASSLGQGAKNTEAFF.

The chain has TRBV27 and TRBJ2-4; a weak D match, TRBD2 (5 bases). This CDR3 contains 15 residues. The germline V and J ends were trimmed by 5 bases and 7 bases, with 18 bases remaining between them. Germline assignment: CDR1 MNHEY and CDR2 SMNVEV (reference sequence). CDR3 sequence: CASSLGVNPRNIQYF. The CDR3 DNA reads TGTGCCAGCAGTCTCGGGGTCAACCCCAGGAACATTCAGTACTTC.

This clone was recorded only once. The rearrangement links TRBV7-8 to TRBJ2-1; TRBD2 agrees at 9 bases. CDR1 and CDR2 (germline): SGHVS, FQNEAQ. The CDR3 totals 15 residues. The junction had 5 bases not matched to a gene; V was cut back by 3 bases and J by 5 bases. CDR3 region: CASSFRLAENNEQFF. The CDR3 nucleotides are TGTGCCAGCAGCTTTCGACTAGCGGAAAACAATGAGCAGTTCTTC.

J is TRBJ1-2 and V is TRBV18; no definite D call. Germline assignment: CDR1 KGHSH and CDR2 LQKENI. The CDR3 sequence is 16 residues long. The V end was cut by 6 bases, the J end by 4 bases, with 21 bases between. The CDR3 protein is CASSRGLAETTYGYTF. In DNA form, the CDR3 reads TGTGCCAGCTCCCGGGGTTTGGCAGAGACCACCTATGGCTACACCTTC.

In DNA form, the CDR3 reads TGCGCCAGCAGCCAGGGACAGGGGTCTAGAGGCTACACCTTC. This sequence encodes CASSQGQGSRGYTF. The V call is TRBV4-3, the J call TRBJ1-2, with TRBD1 matching 10 bases. CDR1 and CDR2 (germline): LGHNA, YSLEER. The junction had 6 bases not matched to a gene; V was cut back by 3 bases and J by 8 bases. CDR3 length equals 14 residues.

The chain combines TRBV28 with TRBJ1-4; the D gene is possibly TRBD1 (6 bases). Trimming took off 4 bases at V and 8 bases at J, with 14 bases between the two ends. The CDR3 extends over 14 amino acids. CDR1 is MDHEN and CDR2 is SYDVKM in the germline V gene. This CDR3 is CASSSAGVGEKLFF. For the CDR3, the DNA is TGTGCCAGCAGTTCCGCAGGGGTGGGCGAAAAACTGTTTTTT.

This clone was counted once. The V call is TRBV5-1, the J call TRBJ2-7; TRBD2 might be the D (7 bases). Germline lookup yields CDR1 SGHRS and CDR2 YFSETQ. This CDR3 has 14 amino acids. Trimming pared 5 bases from V and 2 bases from J, leaving 14 bases between. CDR3 amino acids: CASSPEGGTYEQYF. In nucleotides, the CDR3 is TGCGCCAGCAGTCCCGAGGGGGGGACCTACGAGCAGTACTTC.

The chain recombines TRBV3-1 (or the pseudogene TRBV3-2) with TRBJ1-1; 7 nucleotides agree with TRBD1. The V gene end was trimmed by 2 bases and the J gene end by 12 bases; junction bases not matched to a gene: 6. This CDR3 spans 12 amino acids. The V gene's germline CDR1 is LGHDT and CDR2 YNNKEL (reference sequence). The CDR3 region is CASSQTGESPFF. The CDR3 nucleotides are TGTGCCAGCAGCCAAACAGGGGAAAGCCCTTTCTTT.

The chain recombines TRBV28 with TRBJ2-1; TRBD1 agrees at 8 bases. The germline CDR1 and CDR2 sequences are MDHEN and SYDVKM. The junction had 7 bases not matched to a gene; V was cut back by 5 bases and J by 7 bases. The CDR3 is 14 amino acids. CDR3 coding DNA: TGTGCCAGCAGTCCCCAGGACAGGGTTAATGAGCAGTTCTTC. Translated, it gives CASSPQDRVNEQFF.